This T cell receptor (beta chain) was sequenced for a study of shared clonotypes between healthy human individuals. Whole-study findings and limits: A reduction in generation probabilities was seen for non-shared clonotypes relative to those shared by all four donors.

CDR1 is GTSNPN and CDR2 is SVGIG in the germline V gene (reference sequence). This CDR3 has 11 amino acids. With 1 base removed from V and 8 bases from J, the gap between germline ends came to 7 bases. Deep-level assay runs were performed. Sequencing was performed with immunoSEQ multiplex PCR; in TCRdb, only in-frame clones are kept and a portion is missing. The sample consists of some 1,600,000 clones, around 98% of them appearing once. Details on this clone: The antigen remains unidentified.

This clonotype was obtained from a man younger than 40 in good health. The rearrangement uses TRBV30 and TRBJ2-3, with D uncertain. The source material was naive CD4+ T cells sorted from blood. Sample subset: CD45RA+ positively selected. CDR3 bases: TGTGCCTGGAGTGGCACGGGTACGCAGTATTTT. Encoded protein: CAWSGTGTQYF.